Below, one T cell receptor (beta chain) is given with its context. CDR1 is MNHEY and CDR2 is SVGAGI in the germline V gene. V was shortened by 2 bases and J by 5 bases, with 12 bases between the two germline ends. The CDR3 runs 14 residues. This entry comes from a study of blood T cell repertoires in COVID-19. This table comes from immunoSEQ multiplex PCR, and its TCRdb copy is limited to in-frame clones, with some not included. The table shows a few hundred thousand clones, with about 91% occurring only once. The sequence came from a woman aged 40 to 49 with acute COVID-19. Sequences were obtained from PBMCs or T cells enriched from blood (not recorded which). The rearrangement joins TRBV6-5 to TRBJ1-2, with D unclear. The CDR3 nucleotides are TGTGCCAGCAGTTACCTCAATCCACAGTATGGCTACACCTTC. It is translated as CASSYLNPQYGYTF.